A selection of T cell receptor beta chains follows, all from one sample in a study of blood T cell repertoires in COVID-19. Only in-frame clones appear in the TCRdb table, and some are missing; sequencing was by immunoSEQ multiplex PCR. This sample has over 400,000 clones, with 80% to 90% found just once. Sequenced input: peripheral blood. The receptor set was obtained from a woman aged 25 to 39 with active or convalescent COVID-19. The CDR3 runs from the conserved cysteine through the conserved F or W. A D gene is named only where the DNA matches it firmly. The listing skips clone size in some rows; elsewhere it reads once, few, many or a size class.

size	D	V	length	J	CDR3	DNA
NA	NA	TRBV18	14	TRBJ2-1	CASSPSILLLEQFF	TGTGCCAGCTCACCTTCCATTTTATTACTTGAGCAGTTCTTC
NA	TRBD1	TRBV5-4	14	TRBJ2-7	CASSFRDRGYEQYF	TGTGCCAGCAGCTTCAGGGACAGGGGCTACGAGCAGTACTTC
NA	NA	TRBV13	15	TRBJ1-3	CASSFSQWSGNTIYF	TGTGCCAGCAGCTTTTCCCAGTGGTCTGGAAACACCATATATTTT
NA	NA	TRBV7-9	14	TRBJ2-5	CASSSLQGEETQYF	TGTGCCAGCAGCTCTTTACAGGGTGAAGAGACCCAGTACTTC
NA	NA	TRBV7-9	15	TRBJ1-3	CASSPLGPSGNTIYF	TGTGCCAGCAGCCCCCTCGGTCCCTCTGGAAACACCATATATTTT
few	TRBD1	TRBV30	13	TRBJ1-2	CAWRWGQQYGYTF	TGTGCCTGGAGGTGGGGACAGCAGTATGGCTACACCTTC
once	NA	TRBV7-2	16	TRBJ2-5	CASSLAWFEGGETQYF	TGTGCCAGCAGCTTAGCTTGGTTCGAGGGGGGGGAGACCCAGTACTTC
NA	TRBD1	TRBV19	19	TRBJ2-6	CASSATGTGDLSGANVLTF	TGTGCCAGTAGTGCTACCGGGACAGGTGATTTATCTGGGGCCAACGTCCTGACTTTC
NA	TRBD2	TRBV6-1	22	TRBJ2-5	CASSEARNRWVAGVNYRETQYF	TGTGCCAGCAGTGAAGCGCGAAACAGATGGGTAGCGGGCGTAAATTACAGAGAGACCCAGTACTTC
NA	NA	TRBV6-2/TRBV6-3	17	TRBJ1-5	CASSYVQENPSGQPQHF	TGTGCCAGCAGTTACGTACAGGAGAACCCATCCGGTCAGCCCCAGCATTTT
NA	NA	TRBV6-5	15	TRBJ2-1	CASSLADGSYNEQFF	TGTGCCAGCAGTTTAGCAGACGGTTCCTACAATGAGCAGTTCTTC
NA	NA	TRBV7-9	15	TRBJ1-1	CASSLALRLNTEAFF	TGTGCCAGCAGCTTAGCTCTCAGGCTGAACACTGAAGCTTTCTTT
NA	NA	TRBV19	15	TRBJ1-1	CASSIQTPRSTEAFF	TGTGCCAGTAGTATACAAACCCCACGGAGCACTGAAGCTTTCTTT
NA	NA	TRBV18	15	TRBJ2-1	CASSPRLGAYNEQFF	TGTGCCAGCTCACCGAGGCTAGGGGCCTACAATGAGCAGTTCTTC
NA	TRBD1	TRBV10-3	13	TRBJ2-7	CAIALGTVYEQYF	TGTGCCATCGCACTGGGGACAGTCTACGAGCAGTACTTC
NA	NA	TRBV4-1	15	TRBJ2-3	CASSLIAGSTDTQYF	TGCGCCAGCAGCCTTATCGCAGGGTCCACAGATACGCAGTATTTT
NA	NA	TRBV25-1	15	TRBJ1-1	CARSVAGGGNTEAFF	TGTGCCCGCTCAGTGGCCGGGGGGGGGAACACTGAAGCTTTCTTT
once	TRBD2	TRBV5-5	18	TRBJ2-3	CASSLWTSGLYITDTQYF	TGTGCCAGCAGCCTCTGGACTAGCGGGCTTTATATCACAGATACGCAGTATTTT
NA	TRBD1	TRBV19	20	TRBJ1-6	CASSRRLSHPTGGADSPLHF	TGTGCCAGTAGTAGACGACTAAGTCATCCGACAGGGGGCGCGGACTCACCCCTCCACTTT
NA	NA	TRBV19	13	TRBJ1-2	CASSAQGGYGYTF	TGTGCCAGCTCGGCCCAAGGGGGCTATGGCTACACCTTC
NA	TRBD1	TRBV5-8	16	TRBJ2-2	CASTLGGLGVTGELFF	TGTGCCAGCACCCTAGGGGGCCTAGGGGTCACCGGGGAGCTGTTTTTT
NA	NA	TRBV19	14	TRBJ1-2	CASLGHGVGYGYTF	TGTGCCAGTCTGGGCCACGGGGTGGGCTATGGCTACACCTTC
few	NA	TRBV15	15	TRBJ1-1	CATSRPLGRATEAFF	TGTGCCACCAGCCGACCATTGGGCAGGGCGACTGAAGCTTTCTTT
NA	NA	TRBV19	18	TRBJ1-5	CASSIVGRTPWGNQPQHF	TGTGCCAGTAGTATAGTAGGGCGGACACCGTGGGGCAATCAGCCCCAGCATTTT
NA	NA	TRBV29-1	12	TRBJ1-2	CSVVQGAYGYTF	TGCAGCGTTGTGCAGGGTGCCTATGGCTACACCTTC
NA	NA	TRBV19	14	TRBJ1-6	CASSRTGDNSPLHF	TGTGCCAGTAGTAGGACGGGGGATAATTCACCCCTCCACTTT
NA	NA	TRBV2	13	TRBJ1-1	CASRIQGFFGAFF	TGTGCCAGCAGGATTCAGGGATTCTTCGGAGCTTTCTTT
NA	NA	TRBV6-6	16	TRBJ1-5	CASSYYTGSRGQPQHF	TGTGCCAGCAGTTACTATACAGGGTCCCGGGGTCAGCCCCAGCATTTT
NA	TRBD2	TRBV6-6	14	TRBJ2-1	CASSYSLADNEQFF	TGTGCCAGCAGTTACAGTCTAGCGGACAATGAGCAGTTCTTC
NA	TRBD1	TRBV5-1	14	TRBJ1-2	CASSSGTGDYGYTF	TGCGCCAGCAGCTCCGGGACAGGGGACTATGGCTACACCTTC
once	NA	TRBV9	16	TRBJ1-1	CASTGGPASVGTETFF	TGTGCCAGCACGGGAGGACCGGCCTCAGTCGGCACTGAAACTTTCTTT
NA	TRBD1	TRBV7-7	15	TRBJ1-3	CASSAGTGIGNTIYF	TGTGCCAGCAGTGCAGGGACAGGGATAGGAAACACCATATATTTT
NA	NA	TRBV13	14	TRBJ1-1	CASSFGAGDTEAFF	TGTGCCAGCAGCTTTGGGGCAGGGGACACTGAAGCTTTCTTT
NA	NA	TRBV15	15	TRBJ1-5	CATSRKGRTNQPQHF	TGTGCCACCAGCAGAAAAGGGAGGACAAATCAGCCCCAGCATTTT
NA	TRBD1	TRBV5-1	14	TRBJ1-2	CASSFRTGVEGYTF	TGCGCCAGCAGCTTTAGGACAGGGGTGGAGGGCTACACCTTC
NA	NA	TRBV9	13	TRBJ2-1	CASSVEIGGEQFF	TGTGCCAGCAGCGTAGAGATAGGAGGTGAGCAGTTCTTC
NA	NA	TRBV6-5	14	TRBJ2-7	CASSYRVPHYEQYF	TGTGCCAGCAGCTACCGGGTCCCCCACTACGAGCAGTACTTC
NA	TRBD2	TRBV5-5	15	TRBJ2-1	CASTASAGVGNEQFF	TGTGCCAGCACAGCTTCAGCGGGAGTGGGCAATGAGCAGTTCTTC
NA	NA	TRBV5-6	13	TRBJ1-2	CASSLPGNYGYTF	TGTGCCAGCAGCTTGCCAGGAAACTATGGCTACACCTTC
NA	TRBD2	TRBV23-1	18	TRBJ2-1	CASSQSPQTSGTPHEQFF	TGCGCCAGCAGTCAATCCCCCCAGACTAGCGGCACTCCTCATGAGCAGTTCTTC
NA	NA	TRBV2	14	TRBJ1-5	CASTFGQSNQPQHF	TGTGCCAGCACCTTCGGACAAAGCAATCAGCCCCAGCATTTT
NA	TRBD1	TRBV11-2	16	TRBJ1-1	CASSTTGTFRRTEAFF	TGTGCCAGCAGCACGACAGGGACGTTTAGGAGGACTGAAGCTTTCTTT
NA	NA	TRBV25-1	15	TRBJ1-2	CASSATGFPNYGYTF	TGTGCCAGCAGTGCAACAGGGTTTCCAAACTATGGCTACACCTTC
NA	NA	TRBV18	14	TRBJ1-2	CASSPAGVGYGYTF	TGTGCCAGCTCACCAGCGGGGGTGGGCTATGGCTACACCTTC
NA	TRBD1	TRBV6-5	15	TRBJ1-5	CASLQGARGNQPQHF	TGTGCCAGCCTTCAGGGGGCGCGAGGCAATCAGCCCCAGCATTTT
NA	NA	TRBV28	15	TRBJ1-1	CASSLQVLLNTEAFF	TGTGCCAGCAGTTTGCAGGTCCTATTGAACACTGAAGCTTTCTTT
once	TRBD2	TRBV3-1/TRBV3-2	18	TRBJ2-1	CASSQVLGLAGSYNEQFF	TGTGCCAGCAGCCAAGTTCTGGGACTAGCGGGGTCCTACAATGAGCAGTTCTTC
NA	TRBD1	TRBV5-8	13	TRBJ1-2	CASRDRLIYGYTF	TGTGCCAGCAGGGACAGGTTAATCTATGGCTACACCTTC
NA	NA	TRBV9	15	TRBJ2-5	CASSVQRGSQETQYF	TGTGCCAGCAGCGTTCAACGGGGGTCTCAAGAGACCCAGTACTTC
NA	NA	TRBV7-9	12	TRBJ2-7	CASSTGQYEQYF	TGTGCCAGCAGCACCGGACAGTACGAGCAGTACTTC
NA	NA	TRBV18	16	TRBJ2-2	CASSPGFYRETGELFF	TGTGCCAGCTCACCAGGGTTTTACAGGGAGACCGGGGAGCTGTTTTTT
NA	TRBD1	TRBV4-1	14	TRBJ2-2	CASSQGTGPGELFF	TGCGCCAGCAGCCAAGGGACAGGGCCCGGGGAGCTGTTTTTT
NA	TRBD1	TRBV6-5	14	TRBJ1-2	CASKTGASNYGYTF	TGTGCCAGCAAGACAGGGGCCTCTAACTATGGCTACACCTTC
NA	TRBD1	TRBV29-1	13	TRBJ1-5	CSVGQGANQPQHF	TGCAGCGTGGGACAGGGGGCTAATCAGCCCCAGCATTTT
few	TRBD1	TRBV7-2	15	TRBJ1-6	CASSPTAGGHSPLHF	TGTGCCAGCAGCCCAACGGCAGGGGGTCATTCACCCCTCCACTTT